The rows below give T cell receptor beta chains drawn from one sample of a study of blood T cell repertoires in COVID-19. Assay: immunoSEQ multiplex PCR; the TCRdb copy retains only in-frame clones and omits some. In the table there are approximately 170,000 clones, just over 90% of which are singletons. Sequencing was carried out using peripheral blood. These receptors came from a man aged 18 to 30 with COVID-19, enrolled during active disease. Both conserved end residues are part of each CDR3. D genes are given only for firm matches. Some rows mark clone size as missing; the rest say once, few, many or name a class of expanded clone.

j_call clone_size cdr3_length d_call v_call cdr3_aa cdr3_nt
TRBJ2-7 NA 14 TRBD1 TRBV7-9 CASSLTDTGGEQYF TGTGCCAGCAGCTTAACGGACACAGGGGGCGAGCAGTACTTC
TRBJ2-7 NA 15 TRBD2 TRBV7-2 CASSFGTSGSYEQYF TGTGCCAGCAGCTTCGGAACTAGCGGTTCCTACGAGCAGTACTTC
TRBJ1-2 NA 14 TRBD1 TRBV9 CASRGTGFNYGYTF TGTGCCAGCAGGGGGACAGGGTTTAACTATGGCTACACCTTC
TRBJ2-1 NA 16 TRBD1 TRBV5-5 CASSKGQGHSYNEQFF TGTGCCAGCAGCAAAGGACAGGGGCACTCCTACAATGAGCAGTTCTTC
TRBJ2-7 NA 12 NA TRBV10-3 CAINSRGGGQYF TGTGCCATCAACTCCCGCGGCGGCGGGCAGTACTTC
TRBJ2-3 NA 15 TRBD2 TRBV28 CASSGLAVRTDTQYF TGTGCCAGCAGTGGACTAGCGGTCCGCACAGATACGCAGTATTTT
TRBJ2-2 NA 16 TRBD2 TRBV9 CASSTRLAGVTGELFF TGTGCCAGCAGCACCCGACTAGCGGGAGTCACCGGGGAGCTGTTTTTT
TRBJ2-2 once 15 NA TRBV28 CASQTYSANTGELFF TGTGCCAGCCAAACTTATTCCGCGAACACCGGGGAGCTGTTTTTT
TRBJ2-1 NA 14 TRBD2 TRBV7-9 CASSLLAGGYEQFF TGTGCCAGCAGCTTACTAGCGGGAGGGTATGAGCAGTTCTTC
TRBJ1-5 NA 14 NA TRBV29-1 CSASLVGGNQPQHF TGCAGCGCCTCCTTAGTGGGGGGGAATCAGCCCCAGCATTTT
TRBJ2-2 NA 12 NA TRBV12-3/TRBV12-4 CASSLSGPELFF TGTGCCAGCAGTTTATCAGGCCCGGAGCTGTTTTTT
TRBJ1-3 NA 13 NA TRBV9 CASSVGGGNTIYF TGTGCCAGCAGCGTAGGAGGTGGAAACACCATATATTTT
TRBJ1-2 NA 12 NA TRBV6-6 CASSYYRDGYTF TGTGCCAGCAGTTACTACAGGGATGGCTACACCTTC
TRBJ1-4 NA 16 TRBD1 TRBV10-3 CAISEAAGTGREKLFF TGTGCCATCAGTGAGGCAGCCGGGACAGGGAGGGAAAAACTGTTTTTT
TRBJ2-2 NA 14 TRBD2 TRBV19 CASRGTSGTGELFF TGTGCCAGTAGGGGGACTAGCGGGACCGGGGAGCTGTTTTTT
TRBJ1-2 NA 14 TRBD1 TRBV9 CASSVANRGYGYTF TGTGCCAGCAGCGTAGCGAACAGGGGGTATGGCTACACCTTC
TRBJ2-7 few 16 NA TRBV12-5 CASGLVQAEITYEQYF TGTGCTAGTGGTTTGGTACAGGCAGAAATCACCTACGAGCAGTACTTC
TRBJ2-1 NA 13 TRBD2 TRBV10-3 CAIGAGAVNEQFF TGTGCCATCGGCGCGGGAGCGGTTAATGAGCAGTTCTTC
TRBJ2-3 NA 13 TRBD2 TRBV25-1 CASRPAGADTQYF TGTGCCAGCAGACCTGCGGGGGCAGATACGCAGTATTTT
TRBJ2-7 few 11 TRBD1 TRBV11-2 CAVGQAYEQYF TGTGCCGTCGGACAGGCCTACGAGCAGTACTTC
TRBJ2-2 NA 13 NA TRBV25-1 CASNWGDTGELFF TGTGCCAGCAATTGGGGGGACACCGGGGAGCTGTTTTTT
TRBJ1-5 NA 15 NA TRBV28 CASSSGQFSNQPQHF TGTGCCAGCAGTTCCGGACAGTTTAGCAATCAGCCCCAGCATTTT
TRBJ1-2 NA 16 NA TRBV19 CASSSNPPTGDYGYTF TGTGCCAGTAGTTCTAATCCCCCCACAGGAGACTATGGCTACACCTTC
TRBJ2-2 NA 15 TRBD2 TRBV6-5 CASTPLPGGTGELFF TGTGCCAGCACCCCTCTCCCGGGAGGTACCGGGGAGCTGTTTTTT
TRBJ1-4 NA 18 TRBD1 TRBV4-1 CASSQALTGIRTNEKLFF TGCGCCAGCAGCCAGGCCTTGACAGGGATTAGGACTAATGAAAAACTGTTTTTT
TRBJ2-2 NA 16 TRBD2 TRBV7-2 CASSLASGRNTGELFF TGTGCCAGCAGCTTAGCTAGCGGGAGAAACACCGGGGAGCTGTTTTTT
TRBJ2-1 NA 15 NA TRBV28 CASSFGDREYNEQFF TGTGCCAGCAGTTTTGGGGATCGGGAGTACAATGAGCAGTTCTTC
TRBJ2-1 once 16 TRBD1 TRBV27 CASSSPTRGPYNEQFF TGTGCCAGCAGTTCGCCTACCAGGGGGCCCTACAATGAGCAGTTCTTC
TRBJ2-7 NA 15 TRBD1 TRBV27 CASRTDRAKFHEQYF TGTGCCAGCAGAACGGACAGGGCAAAATTCCACGAGCAGTACTTC
TRBJ1-5 few 17 NA TRBV7-9 CASSLVGSRRSNQPQHF TGTGCCAGCAGCTTAGTTGGGAGTAGGAGAAGCAATCAGCCCCAGCATTTT
TRBJ2-1 NA 13 TRBD2 TRBV29-1 CSAERRELREQFF TGCAGCGCAGAGCGGCGGGAGTTAAGAGAGCAGTTCTTC
TRBJ1-5 once 13 NA TRBV30 CAWSPDRNQPQHF TGTGCCTGGAGTCCGGACAGAAATCAGCCCCAGCATTTT
TRBJ2-1 NA 16 TRBD2 TRBV19 CASSSLSGSSYNEQFF TGTGCCAGTAGTAGCCTTAGCGGGAGCTCCTACAATGAGCAGTTCTTC
TRBJ1-1 NA 15 NA TRBV19 CASSLGAALNTEAFF TGTGCCAGTAGTTTGGGGGCTGCCTTGAACACTGAAGCTTTCTTT
TRBJ2-5 NA 16 NA TRBV6-5 CASSYSLSGEGETQYF TGTGCCAGCAGTTACTCGTTGTCGGGGGAAGGGGAGACCCAGTACTTC
TRBJ1-5 NA 21 NA TRBV12-1 CASSFSPLPAGDRMGNQPQHF TGTGCCAGCAGCTTTAGTCCTCTCCCGGCGGGGGATCGAATGGGCAATCAGCCCCAGCATTTT
TRBJ1-6 few 15 NA TRBV27 CASSWAGFDNSPLHF TGTGCCAGCAGTTGGGCAGGGTTCGATAATTCACCCCTCCACTTT
TRBJ1-2 NA 13 TRBD1 TRBV6-5 CASMGQNFAGYTF TGTGCCAGCATGGGACAGAACTTCGCTGGCTACACCTTC
TRBJ2-1 NA 19 NA TRBV19 CASSIGGKQGPRWYNEQFF TGTGCCAGTAGTATAGGTGGCAAACAGGGCCCCCGATGGTACAATGAGCAGTTCTTC
TRBJ2-1 NA 17 TRBD2 TRBV28 CASSGTSGNPPYNEQFF TGTGCCAGCAGTGGGACTAGCGGGAACCCCCCCTACAATGAGCAGTTCTTC
TRBJ2-1 NA 13 TRBD2 TRBV10-3 CAISGLAVNEQFF TGTGCCATCAGTGGTCTAGCGGTAAATGAGCAGTTCTTC
TRBJ1-2 NA 14 NA TRBV7-9 CASSLNEGAGGYTF TGTGCCAGCAGCTTAAATGAAGGGGCAGGAGGCTACACCTTC
TRBJ2-3 NA 17 TRBD2 TRBV11-2 CASSRVAGGGSVDTQYF TGTGCCAGCAGCCGAGTAGCGGGAGGGGGGTCGGTAGATACGCAGTATTTT
TRBJ1-3 NA 13 TRBD1 TRBV19 CASGTVSGNTIYF TGTGCCAGCGGGACAGTCTCTGGAAACACCATATATTTT
TRBJ2-7 NA 13 NA TRBV11-2 CASSRDITYEQYF TGTGCCAGCAGCCGGGACATTACCTACGAGCAGTACTTC
TRBJ2-2 NA 19 TRBD2 TRBV9 CASSVVGTSGRIRTGELFF TGTGCCAGCAGCGTAGTAGGGACTAGCGGGAGAATCAGGACCGGGGAGCTGTTTTTT
TRBJ2-1 NA 14 TRBD1 TRBV27 CASSPGTGRDEQFF TGTGCCAGCAGTCCCGGGACAGGGCGGGATGAGCAGTTCTTC
TRBJ2-7 NA 15 TRBD2 TRBV4-3 CASSRELAGAYEQYF TGCGCCAGCAGCCGGGAACTAGCGGGAGCCTACGAGCAGTACTTC
TRBJ1-2 NA 12 NA TRBV6-5 CASRAGRYGYTF TGTGCCAGCAGGGCAGGGCGGTATGGCTACACCTTC
TRBJ2-7 NA 16 TRBD2 TRBV19 CASSIRLAGDLPEQYF TGTGCCAGTAGTATCCGACTAGCGGGAGACCTCCCCGAGCAGTACTTC
TRBJ2-1 NA 14 NA TRBV7-8 CASKDSRQTGEQFF TGTGCCAGCAAAGATTCGAGGCAAACGGGTGAGCAGTTCTTC
TRBJ1-1 NA 14 TRBD1 TRBV14 CASSQDRTGVIAFF TGTGCCAGCAGCCAAGATAGGACAGGGGTTATAGCTTTCTTT
TRBJ2-1 NA 16 TRBD2 TRBV11-3 CASSLDPSGLGNEQFF TGTGCCAGCAGCTTAGACCCTAGCGGACTAGGAAATGAGCAGTTCTTC
TRBJ2-4 NA 14 NA TRBV30 CAWSKGAGPNIQYF TGTGCCTGGAGTAAGGGCGCGGGTCCGAACATTCAGTACTTC
TRBJ2-7 NA 16 TRBD2 TRBV15 CATSREYWGGPYEQYF TGTGCCACCAGCAGAGAATACTGGGGGGGTCCTTACGAGCAGTACTTC